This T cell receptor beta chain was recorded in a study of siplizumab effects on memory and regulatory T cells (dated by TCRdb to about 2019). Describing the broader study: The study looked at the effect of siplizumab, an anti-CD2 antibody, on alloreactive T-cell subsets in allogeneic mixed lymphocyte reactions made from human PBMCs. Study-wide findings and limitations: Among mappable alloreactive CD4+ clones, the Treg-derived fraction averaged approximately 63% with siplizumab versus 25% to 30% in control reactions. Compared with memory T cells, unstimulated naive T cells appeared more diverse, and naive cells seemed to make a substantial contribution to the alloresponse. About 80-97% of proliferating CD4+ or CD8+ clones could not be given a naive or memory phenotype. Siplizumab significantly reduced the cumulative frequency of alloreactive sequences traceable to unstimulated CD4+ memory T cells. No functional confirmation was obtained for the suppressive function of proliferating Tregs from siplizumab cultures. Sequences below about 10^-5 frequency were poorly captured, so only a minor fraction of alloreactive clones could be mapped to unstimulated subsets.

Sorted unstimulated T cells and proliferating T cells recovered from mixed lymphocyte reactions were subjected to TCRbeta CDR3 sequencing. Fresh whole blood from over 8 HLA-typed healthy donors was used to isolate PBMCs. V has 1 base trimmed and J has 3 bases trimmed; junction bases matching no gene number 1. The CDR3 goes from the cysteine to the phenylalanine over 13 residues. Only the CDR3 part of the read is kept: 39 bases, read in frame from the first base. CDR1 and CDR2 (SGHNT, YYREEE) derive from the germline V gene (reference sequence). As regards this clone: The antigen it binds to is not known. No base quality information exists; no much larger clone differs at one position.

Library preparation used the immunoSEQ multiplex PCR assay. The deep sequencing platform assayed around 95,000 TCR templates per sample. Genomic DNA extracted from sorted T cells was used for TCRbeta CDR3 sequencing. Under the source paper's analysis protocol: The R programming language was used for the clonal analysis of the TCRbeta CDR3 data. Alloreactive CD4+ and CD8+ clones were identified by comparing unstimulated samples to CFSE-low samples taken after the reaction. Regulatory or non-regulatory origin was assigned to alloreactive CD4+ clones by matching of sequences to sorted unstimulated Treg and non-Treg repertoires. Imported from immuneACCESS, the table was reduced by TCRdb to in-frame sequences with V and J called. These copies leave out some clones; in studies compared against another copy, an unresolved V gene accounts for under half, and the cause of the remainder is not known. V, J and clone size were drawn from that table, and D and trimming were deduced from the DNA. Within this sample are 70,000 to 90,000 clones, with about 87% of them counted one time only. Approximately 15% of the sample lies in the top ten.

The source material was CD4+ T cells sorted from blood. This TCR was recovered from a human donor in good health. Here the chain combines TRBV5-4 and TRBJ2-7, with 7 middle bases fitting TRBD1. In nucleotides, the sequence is TGTGCCAGCAGCTTGACAGGGGACTACGAGCAGTACTTC. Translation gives CASSLTGDYEQYF.